This passage covers 26 T cell receptor beta chains from one sample sequenced in a study of blood T cells in healthy people across ages. With a J-beta primer mix and a sample-barcoded 5' primer, a second PCR ran 7 to 11 cycles. TCRdb recomputed calls from the 5' RACE reads with MiXCR, one row per CDR3 protein. The repertoire holds 760,000 or so distinct CDR3 sequences, with around 25% as singletons. The same sample was also used in a study of T cells of mothers and their children.

Sequenced input: blood. These receptors all come from a boy younger than 18 in good health.

This clonotype was recorded a few times. The chain is built from TRBV27 and TRBJ1-2; D gene unclear. Between the trimmed V and J ends, which lost 4 bases and 0 bases, there was a span of 6 bases. The length of the CDR3 is 13 residues. The V gene's germline CDR1 is MNHEY and CDR2 SMNVEV (reference sequence). CDR3: CASSSFPNYGYTF. CDR3 nucleotides: TGTGCCAGCAGTTCATTCCCTAACTATGGCTACACCTTC.

The table lists this clonotype with many counts. The J gene is TRBJ1-1, the V gene TRBV28; D remains ambiguous. The germline V gene encodes CDR1 MDHEN and CDR2 SYDVKM. Trimming stripped 4 bases from V and 4 bases from J, with 7 bases between. This CDR3 comprises 12 residues. In DNA form, the CDR3 reads TGTGCCAGCAGTTCCCCGGGCACTGAAGCTTTCTTT. Translation: CASSSPGTEAFF.

This rearrangement joins TRBV20-1 to TRBJ2-2; 9 bases align to TRBD2. CDR1 and CDR2 (germline): DFQATT, SNEGSKA (reference sequence). This CDR3 has 18 amino acids. The junction had 8 bases not matched to a gene; V was cut back by 0 bases and J by 0 bases. CDR3 sequence reads: CSARDVVAGAANTGELFF. DNA of the CDR3: TGCAGTGCTAGAGATGTGGTAGCGGGGGCCGCGAACACCGGGGAGCTGTTTTTT.

V usage is TRBV6-5 and J usage is TRBJ2-5, with D possibly being TRBD1 (6 bases). The J call is uncertain, as TRBJ2-7 better fits the DNA end. The CDR3 extends over 14 amino acids. Germline V gene data show CDR1 as MNHEY and CDR2 as SVGAGI. CDR3 amino acids: CASSSDSPGYEQYF. CDR3 in DNA: TGTGCCAGCAGTTCGGACAGTCCGGGATACGAGCAGTACTTC.

The CDR3 loop reads CASSHPGGSDEQYF. The CDR3 DNA reads TGTGCCAGCAGCCACCCAGGGGGCTCGGACGAGCAGTACTTC. This sequence joins TRBV4-2 and TRBJ2-7; 8 nucleotides match TRBD1. Germline V CDR1 and CDR2: LGHNA, YNFKEQ. V was clipped by 3 bases and J by 5 bases; unmatched bases: 6. CDR3 length equals 14 residues.

The sample holds a few counts of this clonotype. The rearrangement joins TRBV7-3 to TRBJ2-2, with 7 bases aligning to TRBD2. Trimming removed 4 bases from V and 2 bases from J; junction bases left unmatched: 7. The CDR3 has 16 amino acids. CDR1 and CDR2 from the germline V gene are SGHTA and FQGTGA. CDR3 sequence reads: CASSSQLAPNTGELFF. CDR3 bases: TGTGCCAGCAGCTCCCAACTAGCGCCTAACACCGGGGAGCTGTTTTTT.

In its sample, this clonotype was seen a few times. The V and J genes are TRBV10-3 and TRBJ1-5; the D gene is possibly TRBD1 (5 bases). CDR3 length equals 18 residues. Germline CDR1 reads ENHRY; CDR2 reads SYGVKD. The germline V and J ends were trimmed by 2 bases and 0 bases, with 17 bases remaining between them. The DNA of the CDR3 is TGTGCCATCAGTGAGACTTTTCTGGGGGAAGCTAGCAATCAGCCCCAGCATTTT. Amino acids: CAISETFLGEASNQPQHF.

V and J are TRBV9 and TRBJ2-1; D gene uncertain. The V end was cut by 0 bases, the J end by 0 bases, with 7 bases between. This CDR3 region has 15 residues. The germline V gene encodes CDR1 SGDLS and CDR2 YYNGEE. The CDR3 is CASSVEVSSYNEQFF. CDR3 coding DNA: TGTGCCAGCAGCGTAGAAGTTAGCTCCTACAATGAGCAGTTCTTC.

This clonotype was found once. The chain joins TRBV10-3 to TRBJ2-3; perhaps D is TRBD1 or TRBD2 (6 bases each). The CDR3 spans 14 residues. Germline lookup yields CDR1 ENHRY and CDR2 SYGVKD. V gave up 4 bases and J gave up 4 bases, with 12 bases separating them. The CDR3 is CAISASEGADTQYF. The CDR3, as DNA: TGTGCCATCAGTGCTTCGGAGGGGGCAGATACGCAGTATTTT.

V and J are TRBV29-1 and TRBJ2-1, with 9 bases lining up with TRBD2. The germline V gene has CDR1 SQVTM and CDR2 ANQGSEA. The V segment lost 5 bases and the J segment 9 bases; nucleotides outside the gene matches: 8. The CDR3 has 13 residues. CDR3: CSVTGLADSEQFF. The CDR3 DNA sequence: TGCAGCGTTACGGGACTAGCTGATAGTGAGCAGTTCTTC.

This clonotype has only a few counts. The chain links TRBV29-1 to TRBJ2-7, with 8 nucleotides matching TRBD1. CDR3 size: 15 residues. The trim removed 2 bases at V and 3 bases at J, leaving 9 bases unmatched. Germline CDR1 reads SQVTM; CDR2 reads ANQGSEA. The CDR3 spells CSVERSMGQVYEQYF. The CDR3 region has the DNA TGCAGCGTTGAAAGGTCGATGGGACAGGTCTACGAGCAGTACTTC.

This clonotype was seen a few times. The V call is TRBV4-1, the J call TRBJ2-7; D remains ambiguous. The CDR3 length is 16 residues. V was clipped by 0 bases and J by 0 bases, with 12 bases between them. Germline V gene data show CDR1 as MGHRA and CDR2 as YSYEKL. CDR3 in amino acids: CASSQEWAGSSYEQYF. The CDR3 region has the DNA TGCGCCAGCAGCCAAGAGTGGGCAGGAAGCTCCTACGAGCAGTACTTC.

The chain couples TRBV29-1 to TRBJ2-1; 7 bases are shared with TRBD2. Losses at the gene ends were 4 bases for V and 4 bases for J; bases not matched to a gene: 7. The CDR3 loop spans 14 amino acids. The germline V gene encodes CDR1 SQVTM and CDR2 ANQGSEA. The CDR3 sequence: CSVGRGVGYNEQFF. The CDR3, as DNA: TGCAGCGTTGGTCGGGGGGTTGGTTACAATGAGCAGTTCTTC.

The chain joins TRBV29-1 to TRBJ2-7, with D perhaps matching TRBD1 (6 bases). The CDR3 covers 12 residues. The V gene lost 5 bases and the J gene lost 4 bases, with 12 bases spanning the gap. CDR1 and CDR2 from the germline V gene are SQVTM and ANQGSEA. The CDR3 sequence is CSVQVRGYEQYF. Written as DNA, the CDR3 is TGCAGCGTTCAAGTCAGGGGATACGAGCAGTACTTC.

The chain uses TRBV5-1 and TRBJ2-7; 7 nucleotides agree with TRBD1. Germline CDR1 SGHRS, CDR2 YFSETQ. V lost 0 bases, J lost 3 bases, and 6 bases stayed unmatched. The CDR3 covers 15 residues. The CDR3 here is CASSLGGTVDYEQYF. The CDR3 nucleotides read TGCGCCAGCAGCTTGGGAGGGACAGTGGACTACGAGCAGTACTTC. Based on the CDR3 plus reference TRBV5-1 and TRBJ2-7, the full variable domain is KAGVTQTPRYLIKTRGQQVTLSCSPISGHRSVSWYQQTPGQGLQFLFEYFSETQRNKGNFPGRFSGRQFSNSRSEMNVSTLELGDSALYLCASSLGGTVDYEQYFGPGTRLTVT.

This rearrangement joins TRBV5-4 to TRBJ1-6; tentatively, D is TRBD1 (5 bases). The CDR3 contains 14 residues. Per the germline V gene, CDR1 is SGHNT and CDR2 is YYREEE (reference sequence). Trimming took 6 bases from V and 7 from J, leaving 14 bases between them. The CDR3 is CASTPGRENSPLHF. Here the CDR3 DNA reads TGTGCCAGCACCCCGGGCAGGGAGAATTCACCCCTCCACTTT.

V gene TRBV6-1 combines with J gene TRBJ2-3, with 14 bases fitting TRBD2. This CDR3 contains 20 residues. Germline CDR1 reads MNHNS; CDR2 reads SASEGT. The V segment lost 5 bases and the J segment 2 bases; nucleotides outside the gene matches: 15. CDR3 sequence reads: CASSLSPGLAGALTTDTQYF. DNA for the CDR3: TGTGCCAGCAGTCTTTCCCCGGGACTAGCGGGGGCCCTCACCACAGATACGCAGTATTTT.

The V gene is TRBV14, the J gene TRBJ2-7; no clear D gene. This CDR3 has 16 residues. Germline CDR1 SGHDN, CDR2 FVKESK. V lost 0 bases and J 2 bases, leaving 14 bases between the germline ends. Here the CDR3 reads CASSQDTQARAYEQYF. The CDR3 DNA is TGTGCCAGCAGCCAAGATACGCAAGCGAGAGCCTACGAGCAGTACTTC.

This clonotype was detected a few times. The rearrangement joins TRBV7-8 to TRBJ2-1; D remains unclear. Germline loops: CDR1 SGHVS, CDR2 FQNEAQ. The CDR3 length is 13 residues. V lost 5 bases and J 5 bases, leaving 10 bases between the germline ends. CDR3 sequence: CASSTRPDNEQFF. CDR3 nucleotide sequence: TGTGCCAGCAGCACCCGTCCGGACAATGAGCAGTTCTTC.

The CDR3 nucleotides read TGCAGTGCTAGCGGGACAGACTACGAGCAGTACTTC. Its protein is CSASGTDYEQYF. The chain has TRBV20-1 and TRBJ2-7; TRBD1 aligns across 7 bases. Trimming took 3 bases from V and 3 from J; bases not matched to a gene: 2. The CDR3 is 12 residues long. Germline V gives CDR1 DFQATT, CDR2 SNEGSKA (reference sequence).

The V gene is TRBV4-2, the J gene TRBJ2-1, with D possibly being TRBD2 (5 bases). This CDR3 is 15 amino acids long. V was clipped by 1 base and J by 6 bases, with 13 bases between them. In germline, CDR1 is LGHNA, CDR2 YNFKEQ. The CDR3 coding sequence is TGTGCCAGCAGCCAAGTAAACCGCGAGGGCAATGAGCAGTTCTTC. This gives the protein CASSQVNREGNEQFF.

The chain recombines TRBV7-9 with TRBJ1-1; D is unclear. This CDR3 contains 13 residues. Trimming took off 1 base at V and 11 bases at J, with 14 bases between the two ends. The germline gives CDR1 SEHNR, CDR2 FQNEAQ (reference sequence). The CDR3, as DNA: TGTGCCAGCAGCTTAGGGGTGGGGATGAGCGCTTTCTTT. Protein product: CASSLGVGMSAFF.

The CDR3: CASSLASGFYNEQFF. The CDR3 coding sequence is TGTGCCAGCAGCTTAGCGTCTGGCTTTTACAATGAGCAGTTCTTC. The chain links TRBV7-9 to TRBJ2-5, with D uncertain. The J call may be in error: the DNA end matches TRBJ2-1 better. Germline assignment: CDR1 SEHNR and CDR2 FQNEAQ (reference sequence). The CDR3 length is 15 residues.

The chain is built from TRBV20-1 and TRBJ2-3, with D maybe TRBD1 (6 bases). The germline gives CDR1 DFQATT, CDR2 SNEGSKA (reference sequence). The CDR3 has 12 residues. This CDR3 is CRAGVTTDTQYF. The CDR3 region has the DNA TGCCGCGCAGGGGTTACCACAGATACGCAGTATTTT.

The CDR3 reads CASNGGYRGAQFF. CDR3 DNA sequence: TGTGCCAGCAATGGGGGCTACAGGGGGGCTCAGTTCTTC. This chain uses TRBV7-2 with TRBJ2-1; TRBD1 aligns across 8 bases. Germline V CDR1 and CDR2: SGHTA, FQGNSA. The V segment lost 7 bases and the J segment 13 bases; nucleotides outside the gene matches: 12. The CDR3 totals 13 residues.

The rearrangement uses TRBV4-3 and TRBJ1-1; D call uncertain. The CDR3 loop spans 15 amino acids. Trimming left V 0 bases short and J 5 bases short, with 13 bases between. CDR1 LGHNA and CDR2 YSLEER come from the germline V gene. This CDR3 reads CASSQDRWRFTEAFF. In nucleotides, the CDR3 is TGCGCCAGCAGCCAAGACCGGTGGAGGTTTACTGAAGCTTTCTTT.